This paragraph reports one T cell receptor (beta chain). What it binds is unknown. The data originate from a study of blood T cells in healthy people across ages. Combining a sample-barcoded 5' primer with a J-beta primer mix, a second PCR ran for roughly 7 to 11 cycles. In TCRdb, the 5' RACE reads were re-called with MiXCR into one record per CDR3 protein. This sample carries 550,000 to 750,000 distinct CDR3 sequences, under 25% of them seen once, and the ten largest clones take around 3.4%. General study findings and limits: Naive T cell percentage showed a strong correlation with TCR beta diversity.

CDR1 is DFQATT, CDR2 SNEGSKA, per germline (reference sequence). With 6 bases clipped from V and 8 bases from J, the junction kept 8 bases outside the gene matches. This CDR3 has 12 amino acids. The total RNA that was extracted per sample amounted to at least 5.5 micrograms. The sequencing sample was made of blood. The V and J genes are TRBV20-1 and TRBJ1-1; 8 bases agree with TRBD1. This receptor was identified in a man between 65 and 85 years old in good health. In nucleotides, the CDR3 is TGCAGTGCCTTCGGACAGGGAGTCGAAGCTTTCTTT. Translation: CSAFGQGVEAFF.